The 22 T cell receptor beta chains below come from one sample, sequenced in a study of shared clonotypes between healthy human individuals. Clones were read by immunoSEQ multiplex PCR, and TCRdb kept only the in-frame ones, dropping some. The sample lists more than 150,000 clones; approximately 61% were seen once. The sequenced sample consisted of memory CD4+ T cells sorted from blood. The subset denotes: CD45RA-negative fraction. Every receptor here comes from a man in his thirties or forties in good health.

The rearrangement links TRBV7-2 to TRBJ2-7; a weak D match, TRBD2 (6 bases). CDR1 and CDR2 (germline): SGHTA, FQGNSA. Trimming left V 5 bases short and J 3 bases short, with 17 bases between. The CDR3 has 15 amino acids. The DNA of the CDR3 is TGTGCCAGCAGCAAAGGCCGCGGGAAACTCTACGAGCAGTACTTC. Translation: CASSKGRGKLYEQYF.

The chain carries TRBV5-4 and TRBJ2-1, with D perhaps matching TRBD2 (5 bases). This CDR3 has 14 residues. Per the germline V gene, CDR1 is SGHNT and CDR2 is YYREEE (reference sequence). Trimming removed 4 bases at V and 12 bases at J, with 20 bases between. The CDR3 here is CASSPQIERNVQFF. The CDR3 DNA follows: TGTGCCAGCAGCCCTCAGATCGAGCGGAACGTGCAGTTCTTC.

Ten or more counts support this clone. The chain is built from TRBV5-1 and TRBJ2-7; D possibly corresponds to TRBD2 (5 bases). CDR1 and CDR2 (germline): SGHRS, YFSETQ. The CDR3 has 14 amino acids. V lost 0 bases and J 3 bases, leaving 10 bases between the germline ends. This CDR3 is CASSLGTALYEQYF. The CDR3 DNA sequence: TGCGCCAGCAGCTTGGGGACTGCCCTCTACGAGCAGTACTTC. The complete variable domain, with remaining parts taken from reference TRBV5-1 and TRBJ2-7, reads KAGVTQTPRYLIKTRGQQVTLSCSPISGHRSVSWYQQTPGQGLQFLFEYFSETQRNKGNFPGRFSGRQFSNSRSEMNVSTLELGDSALYLCASSLGTALYEQYFGPGTRLTVT.

This chain joins TRBV5-8 and TRBJ1-4; no reliable D call. This CDR3 has 14 residues. Deletions cut 4 bases from V and 7 bases from J, with 14 bases between. CDR1 and CDR2 (germline): SGHTS, YDEGEE. The CDR3 is CASSNHGGGEKLFF. CDR3 in DNA: TGTGCCAGCAGCAACCATGGTGGTGGTGAAAAACTGTTTTTT.

This clone appeared a few times. The chain carries TRBV7-9 and TRBJ1-2; 8 bases map to TRBD1. Unmatched junction bases numbered 6, after V lost 5 bases and J lost 7 bases. The CDR3 runs 13 residues. CDR1 SEHNR and CDR2 FQNEAQ come from the germline V gene (reference sequence). CDR3 DNA: TGTGCCAGCAGCAAGACAGGGGCGGGTGGCTACACCTTC. Translation: CASSKTGAGGYTF. The full variable domain, in which reference TRBV7-9 and TRBJ1-2 provide the parts outside the CDR3, is DTGVSQNPRHKITKRGQNVTFRCDPISEHNRLYWYRQTLGQGPEFLTYFQNEAQLEKSRLLSDRFSAERPKGSFSTLEIQRTEQGDSAMYLCASSKTGAGGYTFGSGTRLTVV.

V and J are TRBV6-1 and TRBJ1-3; D ambiguous. The V end was cut by 8 bases, the J end by 4 bases, with 6 bases between. Germline CDR1 MNHNS, CDR2 SASEGT. This CDR3 has 11 residues. The CDR3 nucleotides are TGTGCCAGCGCTCTGGGAAACACCATATATTTT. Its translation is CASALGNTIYF.

The V and J genes are TRBV19 and TRBJ1-2, with D unclear. The germline V and J ends were trimmed by 4 bases and 4 bases, with 10 bases remaining between them. Germline-derived CDR1 and CDR2 are LNHDA and SQIVND (reference sequence). The CDR3 contains 13 residues. The chain's CDR3 is CASSNGRLYGYTF. CDR3 bases: TGTGCCAGTAGTAACGGACGGCTCTATGGCTACACCTTC.

The rearrangement joins TRBV10-1 to TRBJ2-3; D ambiguous. V lost 4 bases, J lost 2 bases, and 7 bases lay in between. CDR1 and CDR2 from the germline V gene are WNHNN and SYGVQD (reference sequence). The CDR3 runs 13 residues. CDR3 DNA sequence: TGCGCCAGCAGTGGTCAAGCCACAGATACGCAGTATTTT. Protein: CASSGQATDTQYF.

This chain links TRBV5-4 with TRBJ2-1; the match to TRBD2 covers 7 bases. The germline V gene has CDR1 SGHNT and CDR2 YYREEE (reference sequence). This CDR3 has 16 residues. Trimming cost V 4 bases and J 2 bases; bases outside gene matches: 9. The CDR3 nucleotides read TGTGCCAGCAGCCCCGGCGGGGGACTAACCTACAATGAGCAGTTCTTC. Amino acids: CASSPGGGLTYNEQFF.

The chain carries TRBV5-1 and TRBJ2-2, with 7 positions matching TRBD1. The trim removed 6 bases at V and 2 bases at J, leaving 4 bases unmatched. This CDR3 has 14 amino acids. Germline V gene sequence: CDR1 SGHRS, CDR2 YFSETQ. CDR3 bases: TGCGCCAGCACGGGACAGACTAACACCGGGGAGCTGTTTTTT. Its translation is CASTGQTNTGELFF.

The CDR3 sequence is CASSAESSGANVLTF. The CDR3 DNA is TGTGCCAGCAGCGCGGAGAGCTCTGGGGCCAACGTCCTGACTTTC. This chain uses TRBV9 with TRBJ2-6, with D unresolved. The CDR3 spans 15 residues. Trimming removed 3 bases at V and 0 bases at J, with 7 bases between. Germline loops: CDR1 SGDLS, CDR2 YYNGEE.

The gene calls are TRBV19 and TRBJ2-3; 7 nucleotides match TRBD2. This CDR3 is built from 17 residues. CDR1 and CDR2 (germline): LNHDA, SQIVND (reference sequence). Unmatched junction bases numbered 12, after V lost 5 bases and J lost 1 base. The CDR3 loop reads CASSHPRGNSRTDTQYF. In DNA, the CDR3 is TGTGCCAGTAGTCACCCGCGGGGGAACTCACGCACAGATACGCAGTATTTT.

The chain recombines TRBV6-5 with TRBJ2-7, with no clear D. This CDR3 has 16 amino acids. Germline-derived CDR1 and CDR2 are MNHEY and SVGAGI. The ends were cut back, 3 bases at V and 0 bases at J, with 15 bases in the middle. The CDR3 protein is CASSYNILWSSYEQYF. CDR3 DNA sequence: TGTGCCAGCAGTTATAACATTTTATGGAGCTCCTACGAGCAGTACTTC.

The chain employs TRBV11-3 and TRBJ2-5, with 9 bases fitting TRBD2. Germline V gene sequence: CDR1 SGHNT, CDR2 YENEEA. This CDR3 is built from 15 residues. The V gene end was trimmed by 5 bases and the J gene end by 5 bases; junction bases not matched to a gene: 9. DNA of the CDR3: TGTGCCAGCAGCCCATCCATGACTAGCGGCGAGACCCAGTACTTC. Amino acid sequence: CASSPSMTSGETQYF.

This sequence joins TRBV15 and TRBJ2-7; tentatively, D is TRBD1 or TRBD2 (7 bases each). CDR1 is LNHNV and CDR2 is YYDKDF in the germline V gene (reference sequence). Trimming removed 0 bases at V and 6 bases at J, with 18 bases between. The CDR3 length is 16 residues. The CDR3 reads CATSRDPGGGGGEQYF. DNA of the CDR3: TGTGCCACCAGCAGAGACCCGGGAGGAGGGGGCGGCGAGCAGTACTTC.

The rearrangement joins TRBV2 to TRBJ2-7, with 8 positions matching TRBD1. Trimming at V came to 5 bases and at J to 2 bases, leaving 8 bases not matched to a gene. In germline, CDR1 is SNHLY, CDR2 FYNNEI. The CDR3 contains 15 residues. The CDR3 is CASSKDRDLAYEQYF. The CDR3 DNA sequence: TGTGCCAGCAGTAAGGACAGGGACTTAGCCTACGAGCAGTACTTC.

This sequence joins TRBV7-7 and TRBJ2-7; D possibly matches TRBD1 or TRBD2 (5 bases each). The CDR3 contains 12 residues. Trimming removed 5 bases from V and 10 bases from J, with 15 bases in between. The germline CDR1 and CDR2 sequences are SSHAT and FNYEAQ (reference sequence). The CDR3 loop reads CASSHGTGQQYF. Written as DNA, the CDR3 is TGTGCCAGCAGCCACGGTACGGGGCAACAGTACTTC.

The gene calls are TRBV5-1 and TRBJ2-1; D possibly uses TRBD1 or TRBD2 (7 bases each). Germline-derived CDR1 and CDR2 are SGHRS and YFSETQ. Trimming removed 2 bases from V and 10 bases from J, with 19 bases in between. This CDR3 contains 15 residues. This chain's CDR3 is CASSFGGGGELEQFF. CDR3 bases: TGCGCCAGCAGCTTTGGGGGAGGGGGCGAGTTGGAGCAGTTCTTC.

This chain links TRBV28 with TRBJ1-5, with D maybe TRBD1 (5 bases). Germline V gene sequence: CDR1 MDHEN, CDR2 SYDVKM. Trimming left V 5 bases short and J 6 bases short, with 20 bases between. This CDR3 is 16 amino acids long. CDR3 residues: CASSPPLLGAAQPQHF. CDR3 sequence (DNA): TGTGCCAGCAGTCCGCCACTTTTAGGGGCGGCTCAGCCCCAGCATTTT.

The chain joins TRBV11-2 to TRBJ2-3; 7 bases agree with TRBD2. Looked up from germline, CDR1 is SGHAT and CDR2 is FQNNGV. The CDR3 is 17 residues long. V shed 0 bases and J 5 bases; nucleotides not matched to a gene: 11. The CDR3 DNA reads TGTGCCAGCAGCTTAGATCCCTTTGGCGGGAGCGGAGATACGCAGTATTTT. Translating gives CASSLDPFGGSGDTQYF.

The V call is TRBV29-1, the J call TRBJ2-5, with D tentatively TRBD2 (5 bases). V lost 4 bases, J lost 5 bases, and 11 bases lay in between. The CDR3 covers 12 residues. Germline CDR1 reads SQVTM; CDR2 reads ANQGSEA. The CDR3 DNA follows: TGCAGCGTTGTGCGCGGCGGGGAGACCCAGTACTTC. Encoded protein: CSVVRGGETQYF. Variable domain in full (rest from reference TRBV29-1 and TRBJ2-5): SAVISQKPSRDICQRGTSLTIQCQVDSQVTMMFWYRQQPGQSLTLIATANQGSEATYESGFVIDKFPISRPNLTFSTLTVSNMSPEDSSIYLCSVVRGGETQYFGPGTRLLVL.

The chain recombines TRBV19 with TRBJ2-7, with 8 bases lining up with TRBD2. CDR3 length: 15 residues. CDR1 is LNHDA and CDR2 is SQIVND in the germline V gene (reference sequence). After removal of 2 bases from V and 3 bases from J, the junction contained 6 bases not matched to a gene. Here the CDR3 reads CASSISGGAYYEQYF. CDR3 coding DNA: TGTGCCAGTAGTATATCGGGGGGGGCTTACTACGAGCAGTACTTC.